These 27 T cell receptor beta chains came from one sample sequenced in a study of beta chain features in type 1 diabetes. The isolated RNA, all of it, was reverse transcribed, so expressed TCRB transcripts were what got sequenced. This table comes from immunoSEQ multiplex PCR, and its TCRdb copy is limited to in-frame clones, with some not included. The data contain 110,000 to 150,000 clones, less than 9% of them seen just once; the ten biggest clones take up approximately 1.5%. Sequenced material: central memory CD4+ T cells from blood. The receptors here all came from a woman aged 25-40 years in good health.

The rearrangement links TRBV6-5 to TRBJ2-1, with unresolved D. Germline V gene data show CDR1 as MNHEY and CDR2 as SVGAGI. Trimming removed 6 bases from V and 7 bases from J, with 7 bases in between. The CDR3 totals 11 residues. The CDR3 DNA is TGTGCCAGCAGGCGGAGAAATGAGCAGTTCTTC. It is translated as CASRRRNEQFF.

This clone was observed at least ten times. This chain links TRBV29-1 with TRBJ2-3; D remains unclear. CDR3 length: 11 residues. Trimming left V 5 bases short and J 7 bases short, with 10 bases between. Germline values: CDR1 SQVTM, CDR2 ANQGSEA. The CDR3: CSVTDGYTQYF. In DNA, the CDR3 is TGCAGCGTTACAGACGGATATACGCAGTATTTT.

This clone was seen a handful of times. This chain links TRBV28 with TRBJ2-7; 7 bases map to TRBD1. V lost 5 bases and J lost 1; bases outside the gene matches: 14. Germline V gene sequence: CDR1 MDHEN, CDR2 SYDVKM. This CDR3 has 17 residues. CDR3: CASSQPQQGLLSYEQYF. The CDR3 DNA follows: TGTGCCAGCAGTCAACCCCAACAGGGGCTCTTATCCTACGAGCAGTACTTC.

The CDR3 coding sequence is TGTGCCAGTACTAGCCGATACAATGAGCAGTTCTTC. The encoded protein is CASTSRYNEQFF. The chain combines TRBV19 with TRBJ2-1; D might be TRBD2 (5 bases). The CDR3 is 12 residues long. V lost 7 bases to trimming and J lost 4 bases, with 8 bases between them. Per the germline V gene, CDR1 is LNHDA and CDR2 is SQIVND (reference sequence).

Only a few counts were recorded for this clone. The J gene is TRBJ1-2, the V gene TRBV6-4; perhaps TRBD1 as D (6 bases). The CDR3 has 14 amino acids. Germline V gene lookup returns CDR1 MRHNA and CDR2 SNTAGT. Between the trimmed V and J ends, which lost 8 bases and 3 bases, there was a span of 16 bases. CDR3 bases: TGTGCCAGCCCAACAGGGACGTCTTACTATGGCTACACCTTC. It specifies CASPTGTSYYGYTF.

This clone was observed a few times. V usage is TRBV30 and J usage is TRBJ1-5; 8 nucleotides line up with TRBD1. Germline V CDR1 and CDR2: GTSNPN, SVGIG (reference sequence). J was trimmed by 5 bases and V by 4 bases; bases with no gene match: 7. This CDR3 is 14 amino acids long. Here the CDR3 DNA reads TGTGCCTGGACCCTAGGACAGGGCGATCAGCCCCAGCATTTT. Its protein product is CAWTLGQGDQPQHF.

The sample holds a few counts of this clone. This rearrangement joins TRBV19 to TRBJ2-1, with D unresolved. V was clipped by 5 bases and J by 8 bases, with 10 bases between them. From germline, CDR1 is LNHDA and CDR2 SQIVND (reference sequence). The length of the CDR3 is 12 residues. The CDR3 DNA sequence: TGTGCCAGTAGTGGCGGTTTCGATGAGCAGTTCTTC. This translates into CASSGGFDEQFF.

The V gene is TRBV12-5, the J gene TRBJ2-7; 8 bases fit TRBD2. CDR1 LGHNT and CDR2 FRNRAP come from the germline V gene. The CDR3 totals 16 residues. V lost 1 base to trimming and J lost 6 bases; unmatched junction nucleotides: 11. The CDR3 coding sequence is TGTGCTAGTGGTTTGGACCTAAGCGGGAGTCTCAGCGAGCAGTACTTC. It is translated as CASGLDLSGSLSEQYF. Supplemented by reference TRBV12-5 and TRBJ2-7, the full variable domain reads DARVTQTPRHKVTEMGQEVTMRCQPILGHNTVFWYRQTMMQGLELLAYFRNRAPLDDSGMPKDRFSAEMPDATLATLKIQPSEPRDSAVYFCASGLDLSGSLSEQYFGPGTRLTVT.

This clone was detected once. The chain uses TRBV21-1 and TRBJ2-5; the table's TRBD2 call for D was not verified on the DNA. TRBV21-1 is a listed pseudogene. The CDR3 runs 20 residues. CDR3 coding DNA: TGTGCCAGCAGCTCCCCTGCTGGTAGAAAGGTACAAGGAGGAATGGAGACCCAGTACTTC. It yields the protein CASSSPAGRKVQGGMETQYF.

This clone was picked up a small number of times. V gene TRBV27 combines with J gene TRBJ1-5; a possible D gene is TRBD1 (6 bases). CDR3 length: 14 residues. V lost 8 bases to trimming and J lost 0 bases, with 11 bases between them. Germline CDR1 is MNHEY and CDR2 is SMNVEV (reference sequence). The CDR3 loop reads CASWGGLSNQPQHF. The CDR3 coding sequence is TGTGCCAGCTGGGGGGGCCTTAGCAATCAGCCCCAGCATTTT.

This clone was counted a few times. V and J are TRBV9 and TRBJ2-1; 7 positions match TRBD2. V shed 0 bases, J shed 5 bases, and the junction held 5 bases outside the gene matches. Looked up from germline, CDR1 is SGDLS and CDR2 is YYNGEE. CDR3 length: 15 residues. The CDR3 DNA reads as TGTGCCAGCAGCGTAGGGGGCGGGGGAGACAATGAGCAGTTCTTC. Residues: CASSVGGGGDNEQFF.

This clone was seen more than once but under ten times. The gene calls are TRBV18 and TRBJ2-2; TRBD2 aligns across 9 bases. J lost 5 bases, V lost 5 bases, and 9 bases had no gene match. CDR3 length: 16 amino acids. From germline, CDR1 is KGHSH and CDR2 LQKENI. CDR3: CASSSIAGVSTGELFF. The CDR3 bases are TGTGCCAGCTCATCCATAGCGGGAGTATCTACCGGGGAGCTGTTTTTT.

There are a few counts of this clone. This chain uses TRBV30 with TRBJ2-7, with TRBD2 identical over 9 bases. CDR1 and CDR2 from the germline V gene are GTSNPN and SVGIG (reference sequence). The CDR3 totals 14 residues. V was clipped by 3 bases and J by 0 bases; unmatched bases: 3. The CDR3 protein is CAWRTSGSSYEQYF. CDR3 DNA: TGTGCCTGGAGGACTAGCGGAAGCTCCTACGAGCAGTACTTC.

The V gene is TRBV19, the J gene TRBJ2-1; no reliable D call. CDR1 LNHDA and CDR2 SQIVND come from the germline V gene (reference sequence). This CDR3 spans 15 amino acids. The V end was cut by 1 base, the J end by 9 bases, with 16 bases between. The CDR3 DNA is TGTGCCAGTAGTATAGGTTCTAGTTTGTTGGGTGAGCAGTTCTTC. Its translation: CASSIGSSLLGEQFF.

The rearrangement uses TRBV6-5 and TRBJ2-3; unclear D gene. Trimming took off 2 bases at V and 11 bases at J, with 8 bases between the two ends. Germline V gene sequence: CDR1 MNHEY, CDR2 SVGAGI. This CDR3 is built from 11 residues. Here the CDR3 reads CASSYGPMQYF. The CDR3 DNA reads as TGTGCCAGCAGTTACGGGCCGATGCAGTATTTT.

This sequence joins TRBV5-6 and TRBJ2-1, with TRBD2 matching over 8 bases. Per germline, CDR1 SGHDT and CDR2 YYEEEE. V trimming: 4 bases; J trimming: 9 bases; junction bases outside the gene matches: 12. CDR3 length: 15 amino acids. CDR3 nucleotide sequence: TGTGCCAGCAGCCCGTCCCAGCGGGAGTTCAGTGAGCAGTTCTTC. Translating it yields CASSPSQREFSEQFF.

As for this clone: Its ends do not fully match the called genes, so a read error is possible. The rearrangement joins TRBV6-6 to TRBJ2-1, with TRBD1 matching over 8 bases. CDR1 and CDR2 from the germline V gene are MNHNY and SVGAGI (reference sequence). The CDR3 sequence is 13 residues long. The CDR3 reads CASINRGTTSVVF. The CDR3 DNA is TGTGCCAGCATCAACAGGGGGACGACGAGTGTGGTCTTC.

This chain links TRBV11-3 with TRBJ2-3; maybe TRBD2 (5 bases). The CDR3 extends over 14 amino acids. Germline V gives CDR1 SGHNT, CDR2 YENEEA. Between the trimmed V and J ends, which lost 5 bases and 6 bases, there was a span of 15 bases. The DNA for the CDR3 is TGTGCCAGCAGCAAAGGGCCAGCGGCGGATACGCAGTATTTT. Its protein product is CASSKGPAADTQYF. Filled out from reference TRBV11-3 and TRBJ2-3, the complete variable domain reads EAGVVQSPRYKIIEKKQPVAFWCNPISGHNTLYWYLQNLGQGPELLIRYENEEAVDDSQLPKDRFSAERLKGVDSTLKIQPAELGDSAVYLCASSKGPAADTQYFGPGTRLTVL.

The sample holds many counts of this clone. The chain employs TRBV19 and TRBJ1-1, with 9 bases lining up with TRBD1. The CDR3 totals 14 residues. V was clipped by 6 bases and J by 4 bases; unmatched bases: 6. Germline CDR1 is LNHDA and CDR2 is SQIVND (reference sequence). CDR3 loop: CASRYGTGSTEAFF. DNA of the CDR3: TGTGCCAGTAGGTACGGGACAGGGAGCACTGAAGCTTTCTTT.

This clone was found a few times. The sample has other DNA sequences that encode this CDR3 too. V gene TRBV28 combines with J gene TRBJ1-5; D is possibly TRBD1 (5 bases). V lost 1 base and J lost 3, with 10 bases in between. The V gene's germline CDR1 is MDHEN and CDR2 SYDVKM. The CDR3 sequence is 15 residues long. The CDR3 DNA is TGTGCCAGCAGTTTATTGTCAGGGAACAATCAGCCCCAGCATTTT. Translated: CASSLLSGNNQPQHF.

The rearrangement uses TRBV7-2 and TRBJ2-7, with TRBD1 identical over 7 bases. The J segment lost 0 bases and the V segment lost 4 bases, leaving 6 bases of the junction unmatched. The V gene's germline CDR1 is SGHTA and CDR2 FQGNSA. This CDR3 region has 15 residues. DNA of the CDR3: TGTGCCAGCAGCTCCGCCGGACAGGTCTCCTACGAGCAGTACTTC. The encoded protein is CASSSAGQVSYEQYF.

CDR3 in DNA: TGCAGCGTTGAGGTTACTAGCACAGATACGCAGTATTTT. Translation gives CSVEVTSTDTQYF. This sequence joins TRBV29-1 and TRBJ2-3; D gene uncertain. Per the germline V gene, CDR1 is SQVTM and CDR2 is ANQGSEA. V lost 3 bases, J lost 0 bases, and 7 bases lay in between. The length of the CDR3 is 13 residues.

The CDR3 sequence is CASSGRERETQYF. The CDR3 nucleotides are TGTGCCAGTAGTGGGCGGGAGCGGGAGACCCAGTACTTC. The chain uses TRBV19 and TRBJ2-5; 7 positions agree with TRBD2. Trimming removed 5 bases from V and 5 bases from J; junction bases left unmatched: 5. This CDR3 has 13 amino acids. Germline-derived CDR1 and CDR2 are LNHDA and SQIVND (reference sequence). The full variable domain, with the rest looked up from reference TRBV19 and TRBJ2-5, is DGGITQSPKYLFRKEGQNVTLSCEQNLNHDAMYWYRQDPGQGLRLIYYSQIVNDFQKGDIAEGYSVSREKKESFPLTVTSAQKNPTAFYLCASSGRERETQYFGPGTRLLVL.

Ten or more counts support this clone. In DNA, the CDR3 is TGCAGCGTTGAAGTGGTTGGCAGGGGAATGAACACTGAAGCTTTCTTT. Amino acid sequence: CSVEVVGRGMNTEAFF. The chain recombines TRBV29-1 with TRBJ1-1, with D perhaps matching TRBD1 (6 bases). The V and J ends lost 1 base and 0 bases respectively, with 15 bases between them. This CDR3 spans 16 amino acids. Germline CDR1 is SQVTM and CDR2 is ANQGSEA.

This clone was observed a handful of times. The chain joins TRBV19 to TRBJ2-1, with 12 bases identical to TRBD2. Germline-derived CDR1 and CDR2 are LNHDA and SQIVND (reference sequence). This CDR3 has 13 amino acids. Trimming took 10 bases from V and 9 from J; bases not matched to a gene: 7. Here the CDR3 reads CATRTSGTGEQFF. The CDR3 DNA is TGTGCCACCAGGACTAGCGGGACGGGTGAGCAGTTCTTC.

This clone has just a few counts. The genes are TRBV6-6 and TRBJ2-1; D uncertain. This CDR3 region has 15 residues. Trimming cost V 10 bases and J 7 bases, with 23 bases left between them. CDR1 and CDR2 (germline): MNHNY, SVGAGI (reference sequence). CDR3 bases: TGTGCCACTATATTTCCGACTGGCGGATATAATGAGCAGTTCTTC. The encoded protein is CATIFPTGGYNEQFF.

This clone showed up many times. V gene TRBV14 combines with J gene TRBJ2-1; 16 bases line up with TRBD2. Germline lookup yields CDR1 SGHDN and CDR2 FVKESK. The CDR3 totals 18 residues. J lost 4 bases, V lost 2 bases, and 5 bases had no gene match. CDR3 protein: CASSQPGLAGGPYNEQFF. In nucleotides, the CDR3 is TGTGCCAGCAGCCAACCGGGACTAGCGGGAGGGCCTTACAATGAGCAGTTCTTC.